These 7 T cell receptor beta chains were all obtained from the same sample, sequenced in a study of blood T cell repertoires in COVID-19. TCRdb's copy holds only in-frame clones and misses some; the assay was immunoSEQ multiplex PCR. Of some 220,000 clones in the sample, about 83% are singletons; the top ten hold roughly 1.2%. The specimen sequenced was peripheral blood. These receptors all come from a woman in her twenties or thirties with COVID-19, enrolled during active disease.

CDR3 nucleotides: TGCAGCGTTGAACGGGACAGGGGGTACAATGAGCAGTTCTTC. It translates to CSVERDRGYNEQFF. The V call is TRBV29-1, the J call TRBJ2-1; 11 bases line up with TRBD1. J lost 4 bases, V lost 2 bases, and 1 base had no gene match. This CDR3 contains 14 residues. Per the germline V gene, CDR1 is SQVTM and CDR2 is ANQGSEA.

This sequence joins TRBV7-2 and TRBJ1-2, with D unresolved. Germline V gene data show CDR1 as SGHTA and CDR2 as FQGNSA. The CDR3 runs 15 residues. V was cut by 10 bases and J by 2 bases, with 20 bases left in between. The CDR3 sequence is CATTGYEGGNYGYTF. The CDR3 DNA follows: TGTGCCACCACCGGGTATGAGGGAGGGAACTATGGCTACACCTTC.

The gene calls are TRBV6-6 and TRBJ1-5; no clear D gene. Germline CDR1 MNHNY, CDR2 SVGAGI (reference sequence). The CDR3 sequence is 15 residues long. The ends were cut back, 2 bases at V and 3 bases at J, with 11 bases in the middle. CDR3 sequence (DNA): TGTGCCAGCAGTTACGGCAGTACCTTCAATCAGCCCCAGCATTTT. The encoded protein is CASSYGSTFNQPQHF.

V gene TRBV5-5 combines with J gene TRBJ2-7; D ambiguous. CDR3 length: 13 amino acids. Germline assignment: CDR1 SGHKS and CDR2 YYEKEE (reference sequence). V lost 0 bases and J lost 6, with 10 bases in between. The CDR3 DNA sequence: TGTGCCAGCAGCTTGGTAAGAGCTGCCGAGCAGTACTTC. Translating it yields CASSLVRAAEQYF.

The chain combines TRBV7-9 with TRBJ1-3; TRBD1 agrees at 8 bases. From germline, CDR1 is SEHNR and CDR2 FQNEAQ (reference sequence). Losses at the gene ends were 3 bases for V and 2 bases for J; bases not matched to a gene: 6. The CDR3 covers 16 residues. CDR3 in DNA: TGTGCCAGCAGCTTGGACCCAGGGGGCCCTGGAAACACCATATATTTT. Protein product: CASSLDPGGPGNTIYF.

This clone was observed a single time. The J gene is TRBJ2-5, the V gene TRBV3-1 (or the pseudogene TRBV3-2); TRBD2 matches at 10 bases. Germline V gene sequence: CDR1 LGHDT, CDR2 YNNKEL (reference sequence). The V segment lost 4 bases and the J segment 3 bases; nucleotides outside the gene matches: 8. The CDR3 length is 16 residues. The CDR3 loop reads CASSPLLAGAEETQYF. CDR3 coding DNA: TGTGCCAGCAGCCCCCTTCTAGCGGGGGCCGAAGAGACCCAGTACTTC.

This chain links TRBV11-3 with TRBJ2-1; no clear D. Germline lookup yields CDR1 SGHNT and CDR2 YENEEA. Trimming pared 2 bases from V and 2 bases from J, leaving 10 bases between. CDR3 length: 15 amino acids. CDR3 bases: TGTGCCAGCAGCTTAACTCGAGGCACCTACAATGAGCAGTTCTTC. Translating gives CASSLTRGTYNEQFF.